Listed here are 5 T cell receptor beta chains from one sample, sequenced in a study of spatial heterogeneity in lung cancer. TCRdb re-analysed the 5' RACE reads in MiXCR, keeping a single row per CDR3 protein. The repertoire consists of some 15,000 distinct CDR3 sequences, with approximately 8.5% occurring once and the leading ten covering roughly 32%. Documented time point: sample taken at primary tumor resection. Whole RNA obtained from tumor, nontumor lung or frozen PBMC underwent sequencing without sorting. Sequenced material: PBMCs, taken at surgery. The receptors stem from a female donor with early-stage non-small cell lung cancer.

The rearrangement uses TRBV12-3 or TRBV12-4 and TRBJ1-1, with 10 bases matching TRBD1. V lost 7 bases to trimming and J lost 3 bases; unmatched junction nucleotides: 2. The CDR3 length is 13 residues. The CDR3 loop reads CASTGQGDTEAFF. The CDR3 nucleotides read TGTGCCAGCACCGGACAGGGGGACACTGAAGCTTTCTTT.

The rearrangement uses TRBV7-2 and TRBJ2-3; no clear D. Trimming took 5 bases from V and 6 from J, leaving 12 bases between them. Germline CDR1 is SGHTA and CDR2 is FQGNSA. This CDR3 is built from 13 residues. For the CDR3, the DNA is TGTGCCAGCAGCCCCCCGGGTTCCGATACGCAGTATTTT. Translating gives CASSPPGSDTQYF.

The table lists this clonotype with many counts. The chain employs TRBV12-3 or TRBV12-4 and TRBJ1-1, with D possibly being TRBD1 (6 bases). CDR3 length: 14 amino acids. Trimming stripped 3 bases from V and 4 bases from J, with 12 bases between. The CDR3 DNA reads TGTGCCAGCAGTTTGAACAGGGAGCCCACTGAAGCTTTCTTT. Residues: CASSLNREPTEAFF.

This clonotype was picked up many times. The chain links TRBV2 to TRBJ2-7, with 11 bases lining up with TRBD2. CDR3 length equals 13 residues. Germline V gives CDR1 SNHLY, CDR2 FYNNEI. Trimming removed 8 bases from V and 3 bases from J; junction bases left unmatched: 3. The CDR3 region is CASRGLADYEQYF. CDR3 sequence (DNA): TGTGCCAGCCGGGGACTAGCGGACTACGAGCAGTACTTC. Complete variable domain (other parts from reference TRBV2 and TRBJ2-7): EPEVTQTPSHQVTQMGQEVILRCVPISNHLYFYWYRQILGQKVEFLVSFYNNEISEKSEIFDDQFSVERPDGSNFTLKIRSTKLEDSAMYFCASRGLADYEQYFGPGTRLTVT.

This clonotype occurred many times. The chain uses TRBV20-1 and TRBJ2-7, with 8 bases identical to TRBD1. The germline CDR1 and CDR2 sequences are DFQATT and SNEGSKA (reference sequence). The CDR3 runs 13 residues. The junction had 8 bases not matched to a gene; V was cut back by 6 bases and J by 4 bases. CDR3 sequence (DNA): TGCAGTGCAGACCAGGGGGCGGGGTACGAGCAGTACTTC. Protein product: CSADQGAGYEQYF.